Presented here are 23 T cell receptor beta chains from one specimen sequenced in a study of T cell responses to AZD1222 COVID-19 vaccine. Generated by immunoSEQ multiplex PCR, the TCRdb table keeps only in-frame clones and is missing some. The sample includes about 84,000 clones, 70% to 90% seen only once; the top ten take about 1.6%. Sequenced here: peripheral blood, sampled on day 0 of AZD1222 vaccination. Receptors originate from an adult in good health.

The J gene is TRBJ1-4, the V gene TRBV6-1, with D uncertain. The V end lost 5 bases, the J end lost 8 bases, and 12 bases lay between the germline ends. This CDR3 spans 13 amino acids. Germline CDR1 and CDR2: MNHNS and SASEGT. The CDR3 is CASSHTLEEKLFF. CDR3 in DNA: TGTGCCAGCAGTCATACTCTAGAGGAAAAACTGTTTTTT.

This sequence joins TRBV29-1 and TRBJ1-1, with 7 bases lining up with TRBD1. From germline, CDR1 is SQVTM and CDR2 ANQGSEA. The V gene end was trimmed by 0 bases and the J gene end by 5 bases; junction bases not matched to a gene: 9. The CDR3 length is 15 residues. CDR3 sequence reads: CSVEDPGTARTEAFF. The CDR3 coding sequence is TGCAGCGTTGAAGATCCCGGGACAGCGAGGACTGAAGCTTTCTTT.

The genes are TRBV3-1 (or the pseudogene TRBV3-2) and TRBJ1-2; 7 bases map to TRBD1. With V trimmed by 4 bases and J by 6 bases, 11 bases remained unmatched. Looked up from germline, CDR1 is LGHDT and CDR2 is YNNKEL (reference sequence). This CDR3 has 15 amino acids. The CDR3 is CASSPTRQGGNGYTF. CDR3 DNA: TGTGCCAGCAGCCCAACCCGACAGGGTGGGAATGGCTACACCTTC.

This clone was recorded once. This chain links TRBV9 with TRBJ1-5, with D perhaps matching TRBD1 (6 bases). The CDR3 consists of 16 residues. Trimming removed 5 bases from V and 6 bases from J, with 21 bases in between. Germline V lookup: CDR1 SGDLS, CDR2 YYNGEE. CDR3: CASSPDVGGMGQPQHF. The CDR3 DNA reads TGTGCCAGCAGTCCAGATGTTGGGGGCATGGGTCAGCCCCAGCATTTT.

The CDR3 coding sequence is TGTGCCAGCAGATCGAAGGATCGCAACAATGAGCAGTTCTTC. It translates to CASRSKDRNNEQFF. J is TRBJ2-1 and V is TRBV5-4; D not resolved. CDR3 length: 14 amino acids. Per germline, CDR1 SGHNT and CDR2 YYREEE (reference sequence). Trimming stripped 5 bases from V and 5 bases from J, with 14 bases between.

This rearrangement joins TRBV7-2 to TRBJ2-1, with TRBD2 as a possible D gene (7 bases). V dropped 2 bases and J dropped 0 bases, with 8 bases sitting between them. The CDR3 length is 15 residues. Germline CDR1 SGHTA, CDR2 FQGNSA. The CDR3 nucleotides read TGTGCCAGCAGCTTAAGGGGGGGCTCCTACAATGAGCAGTTCTTC. It codes for CASSLRGGSYNEQFF.

The rearrangement uses TRBV9 and TRBJ2-1; no definite D call. Trimming removed 0 bases from V and 0 bases from J, with 7 bases in between. The CDR3 has 15 residues. The germline gives CDR1 SGDLS, CDR2 YYNGEE. The CDR3 reads CASSVEYYSYNEQFF. Written as DNA, the CDR3 is TGTGCCAGCAGCGTAGAGTACTACTCCTACAATGAGCAGTTCTTC.

The chain carries TRBV6-5 and TRBJ1-2, with TRBD1 matching 12 bases. Germline V gene lookup returns CDR1 MNHEY and CDR2 SVGAGI. J gave up 4 bases and V 4 bases, and 4 bases lay outside the gene matches. The CDR3 is made up of 15 amino acids. The CDR3 protein is CASSLGQGAGYGYTF. CDR3 nucleotide sequence: TGTGCCAGCAGTTTGGGACAGGGGGCCGGCTATGGCTACACCTTC.

The chain joins TRBV29-1 to TRBJ1-4, with D tentatively TRBD1 (5 bases). V was pared by 5 bases and J by 0 bases, with 13 bases between. The CDR3 length is 15 residues. Germline lookup yields CDR1 SQVTM and CDR2 ANQGSEA. CDR3 sequence (DNA): TGCAGCGTTCGACCAGACAGTTCAACTAATGAAAAACTGTTTTTT. This gives the protein CSVRPDSSTNEKLFF.

The rearrangement links TRBV29-1 to TRBJ1-4, with 9 bases lining up with TRBD1. This CDR3 region has 14 residues. V shed 7 bases and J 2 bases; nucleotides not matched to a gene: 5. Germline V gene sequence: CDR1 SQVTM, CDR2 ANQGSEA. The chain's CDR3 is CSAGTGYTNEKLFF. Written as DNA, the CDR3 is TGCAGCGCTGGGACAGGGTACACTAATGAAAAACTGTTTTTT.

Only a few counts were recorded for this clone. The chain combines TRBV5-1 with TRBJ1-2; 7 bases are a match to TRBD1. The trim removed 4 bases at V and 6 bases at J, leaving 6 bases unmatched. CDR3 length: 13 amino acids. Germline loops: CDR1 SGHRS, CDR2 YFSETQ. CDR3 residues: CASSAGGTDGYTF. The CDR3, as DNA: TGCGCCAGCAGCGCCGGGGGGACAGATGGCTACACCTTC.

V usage is TRBV11-2 and J usage is TRBJ2-5; 7 bases align to TRBD1. Germline V CDR1 and CDR2: SGHAT, FQNNGV. The junction had 8 bases not matched to a gene; V was cut back by 5 bases and J by 5 bases. CDR3 length: 14 residues. CDR3 DNA: TGTGCCAGCAGCCCAGGACAGGCGTTGGAGACCCAGTACTTC. Amino acids: CASSPGQALETQYF.

As DNA, the CDR3 is TGTGCCAGCAGCTTAGGACAAGGGCAAGGCCAGCCCCAGCATTTT. The encoded protein is CASSLGQGQGQPQHF. This chain uses TRBV7-2 with TRBJ1-5, with no clear D. V lost 1 base and J 7 bases, leaving 14 bases between the germline ends. CDR1 SGHTA and CDR2 FQGNSA come from the germline V gene. The CDR3 consists of 15 residues.

The chain has TRBV13 and TRBJ2-1; 10 positions match TRBD2. Germline V lookup: CDR1 PRHDT, CDR2 FYEKMQ (reference sequence). With V trimmed by 1 base and J by 6 bases, 9 bases remained unmatched. The CDR3 totals 17 residues. The CDR3 nucleotides are TGTGCCAGCAGCTTAGTGCAGGGGCTAGCGGGAGCCAATGAGCAGTTCTTC. Its protein is CASSLVQGLAGANEQFF.

This chain connects TRBV25-1 to TRBJ1-1, with no clear D. The V gene lost 3 bases and the J gene lost 6 bases, with 8 bases spanning the gap. Germline V CDR1 and CDR2: MGHDK, SYGVNS. The CDR3 runs to 12 residues. The CDR3 sequence: CASSEKTAEAFF. The CDR3 region has the DNA TGTGCCAGCAGTGAGAAGACGGCTGAAGCTTTCTTT.

V and J are TRBV2 and TRBJ1-4, with D perhaps TRBD1 (5 bases). The CDR3 is 15 residues long. The ends were cut back, 5 bases at V and 2 bases at J, with 12 bases in the middle. Per the germline V gene, CDR1 is SNHLY and CDR2 is FYNNEI. The CDR3 spells CASSLAGLTNEKLFF. Written as DNA, the CDR3 is TGTGCCAGCAGTCTAGCGGGACTGACTAATGAAAAACTGTTTTTT.

The chain couples TRBV4-2 to TRBJ2-3, with 7 positions matching TRBD1. This CDR3 is built from 16 residues. The V segment lost 3 bases and the J segment 1 base; nucleotides outside the gene matches: 7. Germline V gene lookup returns CDR1 LGHNA and CDR2 YNFKEQ. As DNA, the CDR3 is TGTGCCAGCAGCCAGTACACCGGACAGGGCACAGATACGCAGTATTTT. Translating it yields CASSQYTGQGTDTQYF.

The rearrangement links TRBV23-1 to TRBJ2-7; D is uncertain. TRBV23-1 is placed among ORFs of uncertain function. V dropped 3 bases and J dropped 0 bases, with 6 bases sitting between them. The CDR3 has 13 residues. The CDR3 bases are TGCGCCAGCAGTCACCCGGTCTCCTACGAGCAGTACTTC. It yields the protein CASSHPVSYEQYF.

This chain joins TRBV19 and TRBJ1-5; maybe TRBD1 (6 bases). V gave up 6 bases and J gave up 4 bases, with 19 bases separating them. CDR3 length equals 16 residues. Germline lookup yields CDR1 LNHDA and CDR2 SQIVND (reference sequence). Written as DNA, the CDR3 is TGTGCCAGTAGAACTAATACAGGGTCGGGAAATCAGCCCCAGCATTTT. This encodes CASRTNTGSGNQPQHF.

The chain joins TRBV7-3 to TRBJ2-1, with D possibly TRBD2 on 5 matching bases. The CDR3 spans 13 residues. Germline-derived CDR1 and CDR2 are SGHTA and FQGTGA. V dropped 4 bases and J dropped 9 bases, with 13 bases sitting between them. The CDR3 region is CASSSSNRGEQFF. As DNA, the CDR3 is TGTGCCAGCAGCTCGTCCAATCGGGGTGAGCAGTTCTTC.

CDR3 in DNA: TGTGCTAGTGGCCGGGACTCAAGCTCTGGAAACACCATATATTTT. Encoded protein: CASGRDSSSGNTIYF. V gene TRBV12-5 combines with J gene TRBJ1-3, with D tentatively TRBD1 (5 bases). Germline V gene lookup returns CDR1 LGHNT and CDR2 FRNRAP. This CDR3 has 15 residues. V was clipped by 6 bases and J by 0 bases, with 12 bases between them.

CDR3 amino acids: CASSLEGVVWDEQFF. CDR3 sequence (DNA): TGTGCCAGCAGCTTAGAAGGGGTAGTGTGGGATGAGCAGTTCTTC. This sequence joins TRBV7-2 and TRBJ2-1, with D perhaps matching TRBD1 (5 bases). The CDR3 covers 15 residues. Germline V gives CDR1 SGHTA, CDR2 FQGNSA. V was cut by 1 base and J by 8 bases, with 15 bases left in between.

The chain has TRBV5-4 and TRBJ1-2; D unresolved. The CDR3 is 17 residues long. In germline, CDR1 is SGHNT, CDR2 YYREEE (reference sequence). Trimming pared 4 bases from V and 0 bases from J, leaving 19 bases between. The CDR3 coding sequence is TGTGCCAGCAGCCCCGGGGAGGTCCGTATCGCTAACTATGGCTACACCTTC. Its protein product is CASSPGEVRIANYGYTF.